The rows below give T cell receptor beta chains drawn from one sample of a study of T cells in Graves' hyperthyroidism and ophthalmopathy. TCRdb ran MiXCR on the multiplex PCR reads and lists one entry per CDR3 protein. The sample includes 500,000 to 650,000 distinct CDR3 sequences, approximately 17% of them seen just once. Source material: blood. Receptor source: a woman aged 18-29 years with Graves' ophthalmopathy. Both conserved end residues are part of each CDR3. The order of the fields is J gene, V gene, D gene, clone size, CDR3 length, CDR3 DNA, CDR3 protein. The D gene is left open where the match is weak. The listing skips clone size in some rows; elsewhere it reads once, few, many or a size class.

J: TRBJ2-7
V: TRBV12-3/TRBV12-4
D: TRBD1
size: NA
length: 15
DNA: TGTGCCAGCAGCCGCAAGGGGACAGGGGATTCCGAGCAGTACTTC
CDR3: CASSRKGTGDSEQYF

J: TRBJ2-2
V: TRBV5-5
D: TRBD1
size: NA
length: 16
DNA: TGTGCCAGCAGCGCCCGGGACAGGAGAAACACCGGGGAGCTGTTTTTT
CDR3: CASSARDRRNTGELFF

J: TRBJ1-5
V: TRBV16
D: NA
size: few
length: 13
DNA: TGTGCCAGCAGCCGTGGGGGGCTTCAGCCCCAGCATTTT
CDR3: CASSRGGLQPQHF

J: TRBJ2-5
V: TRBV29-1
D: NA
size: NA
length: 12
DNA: TGCAGCGTGGAGGGACTCGGCAGGGCCCAGTACTTC
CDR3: CSVEGLGRAQYF

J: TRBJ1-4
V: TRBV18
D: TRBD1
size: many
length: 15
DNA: TGTGCCAGCTCACCTGGGGGACAGACGAATGAAAAACTGTTTTTT
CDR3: CASSPGGQTNEKLFF

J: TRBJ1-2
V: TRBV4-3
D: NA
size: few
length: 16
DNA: TGCGCCAGCAGCCCCGGCCCCAGGTCAGGGACCTATGGCTACACCTTC
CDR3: CASSPGPRSGTYGYTF

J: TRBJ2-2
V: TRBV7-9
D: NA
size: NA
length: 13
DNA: TGTCCCAGCAGCGCTCCGAACACCGGGGAGCTGTTTTTT
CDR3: CPSSAPNTGELFF

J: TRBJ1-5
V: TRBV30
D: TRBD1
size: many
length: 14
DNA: TGTGCCTGGAGTAGGGACAGGGGTCGCCAGCCCCAGCATTTT
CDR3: CAWSRDRGRQPQHF

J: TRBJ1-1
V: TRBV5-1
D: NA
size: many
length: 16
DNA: TGCGCCAGCAGCTTGAGAGGGGCGAGGGGGAACACTGAAGCTTTCTTT
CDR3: CASSLRGARGNTEAFF

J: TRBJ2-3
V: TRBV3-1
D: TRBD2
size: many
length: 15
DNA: TGTGCCAGCAGCCTCGTAGCGGGGCCCACAGATACGCAGTATTTT
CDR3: CASSLVAGPTDTQYF

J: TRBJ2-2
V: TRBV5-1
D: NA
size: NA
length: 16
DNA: TGCGCCAGCAGCTTGGGCCCCGGGGCCGACACCGGGGAGCTGTTTTTT
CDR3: CASSLGPGADTGELFF

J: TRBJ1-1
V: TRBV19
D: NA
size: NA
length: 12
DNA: TGTGCCAGTAGTATTTCGGCGGGGGAGGCTTTCTTT
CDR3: CASSISAGEAFF

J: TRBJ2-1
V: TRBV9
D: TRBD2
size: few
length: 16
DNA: TGTGCCAGCAGCTACCGACTAGCGGGAGACTACAATGAGCAGTTCTTC
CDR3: CASSYRLAGDYNEQFF

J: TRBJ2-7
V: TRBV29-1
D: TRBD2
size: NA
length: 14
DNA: TGCAGCGTTGAAGGGACGGGAGGGCCCTACGAGCAGTACTTC
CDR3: CSVEGTGGPYEQYF

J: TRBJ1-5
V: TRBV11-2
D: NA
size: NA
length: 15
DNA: TGTGCCAGCAGCACCGACGGGGAAGGCGAACAGCCCCAGCATTTT
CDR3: CASSTDGEGEQPQHF

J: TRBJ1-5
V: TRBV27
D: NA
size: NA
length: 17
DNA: TGTGCCAGCAGTCCCTATAGGGAGGGAGGGGGCAATCAGCCCCAGCATTTT
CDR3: CASSPYREGGGNQPQHF

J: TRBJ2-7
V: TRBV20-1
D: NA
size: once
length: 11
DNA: TGCAGTGCAAAACTCAGAGACGAGCAGTACTTC
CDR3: CSAKLRDEQYF

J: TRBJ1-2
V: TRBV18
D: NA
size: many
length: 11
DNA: TGTGCCAGCTCACCGGGAACAGGGTGCACCTTC
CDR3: CASSPGTGCTF

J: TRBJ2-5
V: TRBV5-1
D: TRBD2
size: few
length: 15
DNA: TGCGCCAGCAGCTTGGAGTCTAGCGGCGCGGAGACCCAGTACTTC
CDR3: CASSLESSGAETQYF

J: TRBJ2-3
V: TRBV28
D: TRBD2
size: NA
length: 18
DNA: TGTGCCAGCAGTTTATGGGCCGGGACTAGCGTTAGCACAGATACGCAGTATTTT
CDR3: CASSLWAGTSVSTDTQYF

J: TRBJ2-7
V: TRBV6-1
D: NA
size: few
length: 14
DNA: TGTGCCAGCTCTGGGCCCACTGTCGGGTGGGAGCAGTACTTC
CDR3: CASSGPTVGWEQYF

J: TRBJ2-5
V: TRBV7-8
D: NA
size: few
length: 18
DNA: TGTGCCAGCAGCTTAGACGGAGAGGGGGGGCCCTTGGGAGAGACCCAGTACTTC
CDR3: CASSLDGEGGPLGETQYF

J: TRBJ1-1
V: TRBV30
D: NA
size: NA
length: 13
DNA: TGTGCCTGGACGTTAAGTTGGGGAACTGAAGCTTTCTTT
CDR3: CAWTLSWGTEAFF

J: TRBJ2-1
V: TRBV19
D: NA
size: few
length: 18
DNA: TGTGCCAGTAGTATAGATCGACGCCCCGGGACTGCTATCAATGAGCAGTTCTTC
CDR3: CASSIDRRPGTAINEQFF

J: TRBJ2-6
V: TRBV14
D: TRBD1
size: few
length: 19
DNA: TGTGCCAGCAGCCCATACCCGGGACAGGGGGCGCGAGGGGCCAACGTCCTGACTTTC
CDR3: CASSPYPGQGARGANVLTF

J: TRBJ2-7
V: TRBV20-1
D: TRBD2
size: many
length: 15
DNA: TGCAGTGCTAGGGGACTAGCGGGAAGATCTTACGAGCAGTACTTC
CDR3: CSARGLAGRSYEQYF

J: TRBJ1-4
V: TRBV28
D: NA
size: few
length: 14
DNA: TGTGCCAGCAGTTTAAGGGACACTTATGAAAAACTGTTTTTT
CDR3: CASSLRDTYEKLFF

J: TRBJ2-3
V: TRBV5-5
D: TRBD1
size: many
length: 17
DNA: TGTGCCAGCAGCTTGGCTAACGGACAGGGGATAACAGATACGCAGTATTTT
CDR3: CASSLANGQGITDTQYF

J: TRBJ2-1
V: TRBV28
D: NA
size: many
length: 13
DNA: TGTGCCAGCAGTCAGGCCTCTTACCATGAGCAGTTCTTC
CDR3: CASSQASYHEQFF

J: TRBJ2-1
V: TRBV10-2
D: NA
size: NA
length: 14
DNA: TGCGCCAGCAGTGAGGGTTACCGCTACAATGAGCAGTTCTTC
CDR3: CASSEGYRYNEQFF

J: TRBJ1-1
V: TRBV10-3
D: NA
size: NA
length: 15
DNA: TGTGCCATCGACGATAGGGCCAGGGGGAACACTGAAGCTTTCTTT
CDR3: CAIDDRARGNTEAFF

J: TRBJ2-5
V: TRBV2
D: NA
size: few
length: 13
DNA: TGTGCCAGCAGAGGGGCCTCGAGCGAGACCCAGTACTTC
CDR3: CASRGASSETQYF

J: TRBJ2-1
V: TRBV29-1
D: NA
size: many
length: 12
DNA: TGCAGCGTTGAAGGACAGGACAATGAGCAGTTCTTC
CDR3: CSVEGQDNEQFF

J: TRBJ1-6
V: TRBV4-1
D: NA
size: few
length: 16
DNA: TGCGCCAGCAGTTCCGTAGGGACGCCCTATAATTCACCCCTCCACTTT
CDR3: CASSSVGTPYNSPLHF

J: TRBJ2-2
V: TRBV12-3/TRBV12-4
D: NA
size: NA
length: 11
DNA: TGTGCCAGCAGGTCGGGGGCTAGGCTGTTTTTT
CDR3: CASRSGARLFF

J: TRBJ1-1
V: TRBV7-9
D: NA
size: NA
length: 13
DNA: TGTGCCAGCAGCGAATCGGAGAACACTGAAGCTTTCTTT
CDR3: CASSESENTEAFF

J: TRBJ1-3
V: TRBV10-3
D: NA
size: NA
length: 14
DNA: TGTGCCATCGGGATCGAGACGGACGGAAACACCATATATTTT
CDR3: CAIGIETDGNTIYF

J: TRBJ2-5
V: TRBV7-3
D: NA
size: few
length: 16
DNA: TGTGCCAGGAGTCCCGACAAGGGTCTGTACCAAGAGACCCAGTACTTC
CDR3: CARSPDKGLYQETQYF

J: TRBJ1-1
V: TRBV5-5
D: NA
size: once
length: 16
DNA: TGTGCCAGCAGCTTGGTTCAACAGAAAATGAACACTGAAGCTTTCTTT
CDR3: CASSLVQQKMNTEAFF

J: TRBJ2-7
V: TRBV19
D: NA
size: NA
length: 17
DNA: TGTGCCAGTAGCCCCAGCAGCTATCCGGATCTGACCTGCGAGCAGTACTTC
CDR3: CASSPSSYPDLTCEQYF

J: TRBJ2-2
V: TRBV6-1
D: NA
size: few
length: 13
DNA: TGTGCCAGCAATCCGTGGGCCACCGGGGAGCTGTTTTTT
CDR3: CASNPWATGELFF

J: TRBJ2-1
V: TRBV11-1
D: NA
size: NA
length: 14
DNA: TGTGCCAGCAGCCCCATCTTATCCTACAATGAGCAGTTCTTC
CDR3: CASSPILSYNEQFF

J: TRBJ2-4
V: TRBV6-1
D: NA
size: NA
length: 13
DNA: TGTGCCAGCAGCGCCCGGGTGAGGGAAATTCAGTACTTC
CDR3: CASSARVREIQYF

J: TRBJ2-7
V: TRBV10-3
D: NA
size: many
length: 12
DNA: TGTGCCATCAGTGATTCAGGCCCCGAGCAGTACTTC
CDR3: CAISDSGPEQYF

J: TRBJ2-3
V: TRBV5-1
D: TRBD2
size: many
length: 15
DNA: TGCGCCAGCAGCACGGGGGACTACAGCACAGATACGCAGTATTTT
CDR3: CASSTGDYSTDTQYF